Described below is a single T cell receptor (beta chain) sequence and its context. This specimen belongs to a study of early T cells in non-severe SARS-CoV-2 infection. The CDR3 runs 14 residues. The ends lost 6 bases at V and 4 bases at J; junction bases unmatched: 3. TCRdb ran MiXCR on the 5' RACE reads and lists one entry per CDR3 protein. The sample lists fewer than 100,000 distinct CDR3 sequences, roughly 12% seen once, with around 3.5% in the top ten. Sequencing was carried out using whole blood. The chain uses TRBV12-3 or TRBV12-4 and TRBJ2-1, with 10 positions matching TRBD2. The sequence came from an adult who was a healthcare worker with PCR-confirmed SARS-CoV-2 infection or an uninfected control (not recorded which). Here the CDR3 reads CASRISGRYNEQFF. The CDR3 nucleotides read TGTGCCAGCAGGATTAGCGGGAGGTACAATGAGCAGTTCTTC.